This TCR beta chain was sequenced in a study of neurological immune-mediated disorders. Germline CDR1 and CDR2: SNHLY and FYNNEI. The CDR3 length is 14 residues. After removal of 4 bases from V and 9 bases from J, the junction contained 10 bases not matched to a gene. This clonotype was picked up many times. Its antigen is unknown. The cDNA was synthesized by 5'RACE incorporating 10-nucleotide random UMIs. Over 190 million TCR-beta sequences from 15-18 subjects came from every sequencing run. From the 5' RACE reads, TCRdb called clonotypes with MiXCR, one entry per CDR3 protein. The sample yields roughly 80,000 distinct CDR3 sequences, 17% seen once. Unsorted libraries were derived from 2 million PBMCs stored at -80 C. General study points: Multiple sclerosis patients had less TCR clonal expansion than even healthy controls, unlike HTLV-1-associated myelopathy.

Specimen: PBMCs. The TCR was taken from a woman between 35 and 50 years old in good health. The gene calls are TRBV2 and TRBJ2-5, with TRBD1 matching over 8 bases. Written as DNA, the CDR3 is TGTGCCAGCAGTGGAGGACAGGGAGAAGTCGCCCAGTACTTC. Protein product: CASSGGQGEVAQYF.